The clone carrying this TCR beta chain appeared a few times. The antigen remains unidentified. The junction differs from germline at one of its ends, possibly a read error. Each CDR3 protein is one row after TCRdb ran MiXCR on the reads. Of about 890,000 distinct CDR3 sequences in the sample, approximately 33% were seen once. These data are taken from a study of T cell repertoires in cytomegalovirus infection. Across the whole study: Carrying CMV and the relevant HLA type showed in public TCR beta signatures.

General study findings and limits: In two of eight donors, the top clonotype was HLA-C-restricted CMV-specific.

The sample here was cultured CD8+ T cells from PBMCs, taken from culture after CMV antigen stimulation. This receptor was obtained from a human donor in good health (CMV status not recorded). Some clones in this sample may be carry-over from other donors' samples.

CDR3 region: CVSSSRQGGRQGTEAFF. The CDR3 coding sequence is TGTGTCAGCAGCTCCCGGCAGGGCGGAAGGCAGGGCACTGAAGCTTTCTTT. The V call is TRBV7-8, the J call TRBJ1-1; TRBD1 is a possible D gene (5 bases). From germline, CDR1 is SGHVS and CDR2 FQNEAQ. This CDR3 is built from 17 residues. Based on the CDR3 plus reference TRBV7-8 and TRBJ1-1, the full variable domain is GAGVSQSPRYKVAKRGQDVALRCDPISGHVSLFWYQQALGQGPEFLTYFQNEAQLDKSGLPSDRFFAERPEGSVSTLKIQRTQQEDSAVYLCVSSSRQGGRQGTEAFFGQGTRLTVV.